The T cell receptor beta chain described here comes from a study of shared clonotypes between healthy human individuals. Genomic DNA (from each subset) was split evenly across several immunoSEQ plates. The method was immunoSEQ multiplex PCR; TCRdb's version includes in-frame clones alone and lacks a portion of them. The sample contains about 2.1 million clones, about 94% of which appear only once. The CDR3 has 14 residues. The V gene's germline CDR1 is MDHEN and CDR2 SYDVKM. The J segment lost 2 bases and the V segment lost 4 bases, leaving 4 bases of the junction unmatched. Naivety among CD8 cells was defined by CD45RO negativity and positive CCR7 selection, thereby excluding terminally differentiated effector memory CD45RA+ cells.

J is TRBJ2-7 and V is TRBV28; TRBD1 aligns across 8 bases. The TCR comes from a man aged 18 to 30 in good health. Some clones in this sample may be carry-over from other donors' samples. Input material: naive CD8+ T cells from PBMCs. CDR3 amino acids: CASSWRGQAYEQYF. CDR3 DNA: TGTGCCAGCAGTTGGCGGGGACAGGCCTACGAGCAGTACTTC.